This T cell receptor beta chain derives from a study of T cell responses to AZD1222 COVID-19 vaccine. The V gene's germline CDR1 is LGHDT and CDR2 YNNKEL (reference sequence). The CDR3 consists of 13 residues. Deletions cut 0 bases from V and 6 bases from J, with 6 bases between. Profiling relied on immunoSEQ multiplex PCR, and the TCRdb table lists in-frame clones only, not all of them. The sample records some 78,000 clones, 83% being singletons. Pooling covered second doses at about 4 or about 12 weeks. The chain links TRBV3-1 (or the pseudogene TRBV3-2) to TRBJ2-1, with no clear D. This clonotype was obtained from an adult who received the AZD1222 COVID-19 vaccine. The specimen was peripheral blood, collected 28 days after the second AZD1222 dose. The CDR3 is CASSQEMTNEQFF. CDR3 bases: TGTGCCAGCAGCCAAGAGATGACCAATGAGCAGTTCTTC.